The 30 T cell receptor beta chains below were found in one sample sequenced in a study of Ad26.COV2.S vaccination and SARS-CoV-2 variants. The repertoire was sequenced with immunoSEQ multiplex PCR; TCRdb's copy has only in-frame clones and lacks some. The sample has around 450,000 clones, 70% to 90% seen once. Treatment indicated: around 19 received Ad26.COV2.S at low or high dose, single or two shots; about five received placebo; per-sample allocation not given. Collection of the samples took place on day 63 after the first injection of vaccine or placebo. This specimen was peripheral blood, taken in a trial of Ad26.COV2.S vaccine versus placebo. Receptors originate from a person between 18 and 65 years old who received the Ad26.COV2.S COVID-19 vaccine or a placebo.

The chain couples TRBV7-6 to TRBJ2-5; possibly TRBD1 for D (6 bases). This CDR3 has 17 amino acids. V lost 5 bases, J lost 5 bases, and 24 bases lay in between. CDR1 and CDR2 (germline): SGHVS, FNYEAQ. The CDR3 DNA follows: TGTGCCAGCAGCCAATACCGACCCTGGGGGCTGGGGGAGACCCAGTACTTC. This sequence encodes CASSQYRPWGLGETQYF.

The sample holds one count of this clone. The V and J genes are TRBV19 and TRBJ1-1, with no clear D. The CDR3 length is 14 residues. V shed 6 bases and J shed 5 bases, with 16 bases lying between them. CDR1 LNHDA and CDR2 SQIVND come from the germline V gene (reference sequence). The CDR3 protein is CASSLGDIGTEAFF. The CDR3 DNA sequence: TGTGCCAGTAGCCTGGGCGACATCGGAACTGAAGCTTTCTTT. The full variable domain, completed using reference TRBV19 and TRBJ1-1, is DGGITQSPKYLFRKEGQNVTLSCEQNLNHDAMYWYRQDPGQGLRLIYYSQIVNDFQKGDIAEGYSVSREKKESFPLTVTSAQKNPTAFYLCASSLGDIGTEAFFGQGTRLTVV.

This chain connects TRBV10-3 to TRBJ2-1, with 8 bases identical to TRBD1. V trimming: 5 bases; J trimming: 8 bases; junction bases outside the gene matches: 5. CDR3 length equals 13 residues. Germline CDR1 is ENHRY and CDR2 is SYGVKD. The CDR3 DNA reads TGTGCCATCAGTAGGGACAGGCTCGATGAGCAGTTCTTC. Translated, it gives CAISRDRLDEQFF.

This clone has just one count. V usage is TRBV15 and J usage is TRBJ2-7; D might be TRBD2 (5 bases). V dropped 4 bases and J dropped 2 bases, with 15 bases sitting between them. CDR1 LNHNV and CDR2 YYDKDF come from the germline V gene (reference sequence). CDR3 length: 15 amino acids. CDR3 in amino acids: CATSTPGSSPYEQYF. The CDR3 coding sequence is TGTGCCACCAGCACCCCGGGATCTAGCCCCTACGAGCAGTACTTC.

The chain is built from TRBV28 and TRBJ1-2; D is undetermined. V gave up 6 bases and J gave up 4 bases, with 6 bases separating them. Per germline, CDR1 MDHEN and CDR2 SYDVKM. The CDR3 spans 11 residues. CDR3 sequence: CASSSAYGYTF. The CDR3 DNA is TGTGCCAGCAGCTCCGCCTATGGCTACACCTTC.

The CDR3 loop reads CASSLGWVGERPYQETQYF. Written as DNA, the CDR3 is TGTGCCAGCAGCTTAGGGTGGGTAGGGGAACGCCCGTACCAAGAGACCCAGTACTTC. This sequence joins TRBV7-2 and TRBJ2-5; TRBD1 might be the D (5 bases). Germline V gene data show CDR1 as SGHTA and CDR2 as FQGNSA. This CDR3 region has 19 residues. V was pared by 1 base and J by 0 bases, with 21 bases between.

This rearrangement joins TRBV25-1 to TRBJ2-7; weak D call: TRBD1 (5 bases). The CDR3 extends over 15 amino acids. Trimming left V 6 bases short and J 1 base short, with 16 bases between. CDR1 MGHDK and CDR2 SYGVNS come from the germline V gene. This CDR3 reads CASRVRAGSSYEQYF. CDR3 coding DNA: TGTGCCAGCAGAGTCCGCGCAGGGTCTTCCTACGAGCAGTACTTC.

The rearrangement links TRBV7-2 to TRBJ2-7; possibly TRBD1 or TRBD2 for D (6 bases each). Germline values: CDR1 SGHTA, CDR2 FQGNSA. With 5 bases removed from V and 5 bases from J, the gap between germline ends came to 10 bases. The CDR3 sequence is 12 residues long. DNA for the CDR3: TGTGCCAGCAGCCCGAGGGGGGACGAGCAGTACTTC. Its translation: CASSPRGDEQYF.

This chain uses TRBV6-2 or TRBV6-3 with TRBJ2-7, with TRBD1 identical over 8 bases. V gave up 5 bases and J gave up 1 base; unmatched junction bases: 4. Germline CDR1 is MNHEY and CDR2 is SVGEGT. This CDR3 comprises 14 residues. DNA for the CDR3: TGTGCCAGCAGTGAGGACAGGGCTTCCTACGAGCAGTACTTC. It is translated as CASSEDRASYEQYF.

This rearrangement joins TRBV5-4 to TRBJ2-3; 10 positions match TRBD1. CDR3 length: 15 residues. The germline gives CDR1 SGHNT, CDR2 YYREEE (reference sequence). The J segment lost 3 bases and the V segment lost 4 bases, leaving 5 bases of the junction unmatched. The CDR3 nucleotides are TGTGCCAGCAGCAACCGGGACAGGGGAACAGATACGCAGTATTTT. This gives the protein CASSNRDRGTDTQYF.

The chain combines TRBV18 with TRBJ1-6; 9 nucleotides line up with TRBD1. Germline CDR1 is KGHSH and CDR2 is LQKENI. V was clipped by 3 bases and J by 8 bases; unmatched bases: 5. This CDR3 comprises 15 residues. In DNA, the CDR3 is TGTGCCAGCTCACCGGGACAGGGAAGGGATTCACCCCTCCACTTT. Encoded protein: CASSPGQGRDSPLHF. Supplemented by reference TRBV18 and TRBJ1-6, the full variable domain reads NAGVMQNPRHLVRRRGQEARLRCSPMKGHSHVYWYRQLPEEGLKFMVYLQKENIIDESGMPKERFSAEFPKEGPSILRIQQVVRGDSAAYFCASSPGQGRDSPLHFGNGTRLTVT.

V usage is TRBV4-1 and J usage is TRBJ2-4; 9 bases are a match to TRBD1. In germline, CDR1 is MGHRA, CDR2 YSYEKL. This CDR3 is built from 15 residues. V was pared by 1 base and J by 9 bases, with 7 bases of the junction left unmatched. This chain's CDR3 is CASSQAGTGRPIQYF. DNA for the CDR3: TGCGCCAGCAGCCAAGCCGGGACAGGGCGACCCATTCAGTACTTC.

J is TRBJ1-3 and V is TRBV30, with 7 positions matching TRBD1. This CDR3 comprises 16 residues. V lost 1 base to trimming and J lost 2 bases; unmatched junction nucleotides: 8. CDR1 is GTSNPN, CDR2 SVGIG, per germline (reference sequence). As DNA, the CDR3 is TGTGCCTGGAGTGGCTACCCCGGGACAGCTGGAAACACCATATATTTT. Its protein product is CAWSGYPGTAGNTIYF.

The CDR3 here is CATSDSSGGAEEQFF. DNA of the CDR3: TGTGCCACCAGCGACTCAAGCGGGGGGGCGGAGGAGCAGTTCTTC. The chain carries TRBV24-1 and TRBJ2-1; 10 positions agree with TRBD2. The germline CDR1 and CDR2 sequences are KGHDR and SFDVKD. Trimming took 7 bases from V and 10 from J; bases not matched to a gene: 12. The CDR3 spans 15 residues.

As regards this clone: The sample holds other DNA sequences that translate to the same CDR3. This chain connects TRBV27 to TRBJ1-1; D perhaps matches TRBD1 (5 bases). V lost 2 bases and J lost 4, with 11 bases in between. CDR1 MNHEY and CDR2 SMNVEV come from the germline V gene (reference sequence). CDR3 length equals 14 residues. The CDR3 loop is CASSLRGEGTEAFF. CDR3 DNA: TGTGCCAGCAGTTTACGGGGGGAGGGCACTGAAGCTTTCTTT.

This chain uses TRBV5-8 with TRBJ2-7; tentative D call: TRBD2 (6 bases). There are 16 residues in the CDR3. Germline V lookup: CDR1 SGHTS, CDR2 YDEGEE. Trimming cost V 4 bases and J 7 bases, with 24 bases left between them. CDR3 sequence reads: CASSLLVGLAVEEQYF. The DNA for the CDR3 is TGTGCCAGCAGCCTGTTGGTGGGACTGGCCGTTGAGGAGCAGTACTTC.

V usage is TRBV7-8 and J usage is TRBJ1-1; a possible D gene is TRBD1 (6 bases). This CDR3 is built from 14 residues. Trimming stripped 4 bases from V and 5 bases from J, with 14 bases between. Germline V gene lookup returns CDR1 SGHVS and CDR2 FQNEAQ. The CDR3 reads CASSSRDTHTEAFF. DNA for the CDR3: TGTGCCAGCAGCTCCCGGGACACACATACTGAAGCTTTCTTT.

This rearrangement joins TRBV19 to TRBJ2-2, with D perhaps TRBD1 (6 bases). Trimming stripped 3 bases from V and 1 base from J, with 9 bases between. This CDR3 comprises 15 residues. Germline CDR1 LNHDA, CDR2 SQIVND (reference sequence). The CDR3 DNA is TGTGCCAGTAGTATGGACAGAAGGAACACCGGGGAGCTGTTTTTT. Residues: CASSMDRRNTGELFF.

The chain is built from TRBV5-1 and TRBJ1-3, with no clear D. This CDR3 spans 16 amino acids. V gave up 0 bases and J gave up 2 bases, with 12 bases separating them. Germline-derived CDR1 and CDR2 are SGHRS and YFSETQ. The CDR3 loop reads CASSLAGGGAGNTIYF. CDR3 sequence (DNA): TGCGCCAGCAGCTTGGCGGGCGGAGGCGCTGGAAACACCATATATTTT. The whole variable domain, filled in from reference TRBV5-1 and TRBJ1-3, reads KAGVTQTPRYLIKTRGQQVTLSCSPISGHRSVSWYQQTPGQGLQFLFEYFSETQRNKGNFPGRFSGRQFSNSRSEMNVSTLELGDSALYLCASSLAGGGAGNTIYFGEGSWLTVV.

The chain carries TRBV19 and TRBJ1-5, with TRBD1 identical over 9 bases. Germline V gene data show CDR1 as LNHDA and CDR2 as SQIVND (reference sequence). The CDR3 has 16 amino acids. Unmatched junction bases numbered 9, after V lost 4 bases and J lost 5 bases. The CDR3 coding sequence is TGTGCCAGTAGTACCGGGACAGGGCTAGCTCATCAGCCCCAGCATTTT. Its protein is CASSTGTGLAHQPQHF. Full variable domain (outside the CDR3, taken from reference TRBV19 and TRBJ1-5): DGGITQSPKYLFRKEGQNVTLSCEQNLNHDAMYWYRQDPGQGLRLIYYSQIVNDFQKGDIAEGYSVSREKKESFPLTVTSAQKNPTAFYLCASSTGTGLAHQPQHFGDGTRLSIL.

This clone was seen only a few times. The rearrangement joins TRBV4-1 to TRBJ1-1; D unresolved. V gave up 4 bases and J gave up 10 bases, with 16 bases separating them. The CDR3 is 13 amino acids. Germline V gene lookup returns CDR1 MGHRA and CDR2 YSYEKL. Here the CDR3 DNA reads TGCGCCAGCAGCCTTAGTCCGGGCTACGGAGCTTTCTTT. The encoded protein is CASSLSPGYGAFF.

The chain links TRBV6-6 to TRBJ1-1, with a weak D call TRBD1 (5 bases). Trimming shortened V by 0 bases and J by 4 bases, and 12 bases separated the two germline ends. Germline CDR1 MNHNY, CDR2 SVGAGI (reference sequence). The CDR3 totals 15 residues. CDR3 residues: CASSYSSQGGTEAFF. The CDR3 region has the DNA TGTGCCAGCAGTTACTCGTCCCAGGGAGGCACTGAAGCTTTCTTT.

The chain recombines TRBV15 with TRBJ2-1; D is possibly TRBD2 (7 bases). V lost 1 base and J lost 2, with 24 bases in between. This CDR3 is built from 20 residues. Per germline, CDR1 LNHNV and CDR2 YYDKDF (reference sequence). In DNA form, the CDR3 reads TGTGCCACCAGCAGAGCCGTGGGAATATCCGCGGGGGCGACCTACAATGAGCAGTTCTTC. This encodes CATSRAVGISAGATYNEQFF.

The rearrangement uses TRBV27 and TRBJ1-5; TRBD1 might be the D (6 bases). Germline V gene sequence: CDR1 MNHEY, CDR2 SMNVEV (reference sequence). The length of the CDR3 is 15 residues. V lost 6 bases, J lost 7 bases, and 19 bases lay in between. DNA for the CDR3: TGTGCCAGCAGACGGTCGGGGGGCGCGGAACAGCCCCAGCATTTT. It yields the protein CASRRSGGAEQPQHF.

The CDR3: CASLRGGTDTQYF. The CDR3 DNA follows: TGTGCCAGTCTACGAGGAGGCACAGATACGCAGTATTTT. The chain couples TRBV6-5 to TRBJ2-3; D unresolved. Trimming took 9 bases from V and 1 from J, leaving 11 bases between them. The CDR3 consists of 13 residues. CDR1 is MNHEY and CDR2 is SVGAGI in the germline V gene.

This chain links TRBV7-3 with TRBJ2-5; maybe TRBD1 (5 bases). The CDR3 extends over 14 amino acids. Germline CDR1 reads SGHTA; CDR2 reads FQGTGA. Trimming removed 5 bases at V and 2 bases at J, with 12 bases between. CDR3 amino acids: CASSPNRRQETQYF. The CDR3 DNA follows: TGTGCCAGCAGCCCAAACAGGCGACAAGAGACCCAGTACTTC. Looking up the rest from reference TRBV7-3 and TRBJ2-5 gives the full variable domain: GAGVSQTPSNKVTEKGKYVELRCDPISGHTALYWYRQSLGQGPEFLIYFQGTGAADDSGLPNDRFFAVRPEGSVSTLKIQRTERGDSAVYLCASSPNRRQETQYFGPGTRLLVL.

This chain connects TRBV3-1 (or the pseudogene TRBV3-2) to TRBJ1-2; 11 bases fit TRBD1. Unmatched junction bases numbered 4, after V lost 3 bases and J lost 7 bases. This CDR3 region has 14 residues. The germline V gene encodes CDR1 LGHDT and CDR2 YNNKEL (reference sequence). In DNA form, the CDR3 reads TGTGCCAGCAGCCATGGGGACAGGGGGTTTGGCTACACCTTC. This sequence encodes CASSHGDRGFGYTF.

J is TRBJ2-4 and V is TRBV4-2, with D possibly TRBD2 on 6 matching bases. V lost 0 bases, J lost 4 bases, and 16 bases lay in between. Germline V gives CDR1 LGHNA, CDR2 YNFKEQ. This CDR3 spans 17 amino acids. This CDR3 reads CASSQDRVQEGKNIQYF. CDR3 DNA: TGTGCCAGCAGCCAAGATAGAGTGCAGGAGGGGAAAAACATTCAGTACTTC.

This chain links TRBV28 with TRBJ1-2; no definite D call. Germline-derived CDR1 and CDR2 are MDHEN and SYDVKM. Trimming stripped 3 bases from V and 7 bases from J, with 9 bases between. This CDR3 has 12 amino acids. The DNA for the CDR3 is TGTGCCAGCAGTTTCCCAGTGGGTGGCTACACCTTC. The encoded protein is CASSFPVGGYTF.

J is TRBJ1-4 and V is TRBV5-6; 10 bases match TRBD1. This CDR3 is built from 15 residues. Germline V gene data show CDR1 as SGHDT and CDR2 as YYEEEE. V shed 3 bases, J shed 1 base, and the junction held 0 bases outside the gene matches. The CDR3 protein is CASSWDRGTNEKLFF. The DNA for the CDR3 is TGTGCCAGCAGCTGGGACAGGGGAACTAATGAAAAACTGTTTTTT.